Following are 6 T cell receptor beta chains from one sample sequenced in a study of blood T cell repertoires in COVID-19. TCRdb's copy holds only in-frame clones and misses some; the assay was immunoSEQ multiplex PCR. The sample holds tens of thousands of clones, around 81% seen once. The sequenced sample consisted of peripheral blood. The receptors originated from a man aged 50 or older with active COVID-19.

This clone was seen a handful of times. The rearrangement uses TRBV27 and TRBJ2-1; 8 bases fit TRBD1. The length of the CDR3 is 23 residues. V shed 3 bases, J shed 10 bases, and the junction held 35 bases outside the gene matches. Germline lookup yields CDR1 MNHEY and CDR2 SMNVEV (reference sequence). Written as DNA, the CDR3 is TGTGCCAGCAGTTTCGGGGGAAGGGGGTCCCGGGACAGGATCTTTGGTAGGCGATTGGAGCAGTTCTTC. It yields the protein CASSFGGRGSRDRIFGRRLEQFF.

V usage is TRBV7-3 and J usage is TRBJ2-3; 9 bases are shared with TRBD1. Germline CDR1 SGHTA, CDR2 FQGTGA. The CDR3 extends over 17 amino acids. J gave up 5 bases and V 5 bases, and 14 bases lay outside the gene matches. CDR3 residues: CASSPEIPGTGRDTQYF. CDR3 coding DNA: TGTGCCAGCAGCCCCGAGATACCCGGGACAGGGAGAGATACGCAGTATTTT.

V gene TRBV4-3 combines with J gene TRBJ2-1, with D uncertain. The CDR3 totals 15 residues. Per the germline V gene, CDR1 is LGHNA and CDR2 is YSLEER. Trimming left V 1 base short and J 3 bases short, with 10 bases between. The chain's CDR3 is CASSQAAADYNEQFF. CDR3 DNA: TGCGCCAGCAGCCAAGCGGCCGCGGACTACAATGAGCAGTTCTTC.

The chain combines TRBV25-1 with TRBJ1-2, with TRBD1 identical over 7 bases. The CDR3 consists of 12 residues. Per germline, CDR1 MGHDK and CDR2 SYGVNS. The V gene end was trimmed by 7 bases and the J gene end by 6 bases; junction bases not matched to a gene: 5. The CDR3 region is CASMDRSDGYTF. The CDR3 DNA reads TGTGCCAGCATGGACAGGTCGGATGGCTACACCTTC.

The rearrangement links TRBV6-6 to TRBJ1-1; D is ambiguous. V was trimmed by 7 bases and J by 2 bases, leaving 11 bases between them. CDR1 is MNHNY, CDR2 SVGAGI, per germline (reference sequence). This CDR3 has 13 residues. CDR3 amino acids: CASISGPNTEAFF. The CDR3 region has the DNA TGTGCCAGCATCAGCGGCCCCAACACTGAAGCTTTCTTT.

V and J are TRBV19 and TRBJ1-2; 7 positions agree with TRBD1. In germline, CDR1 is LNHDA, CDR2 SQIVND (reference sequence). V lost 5 bases to trimming and J lost 4 bases; unmatched junction nucleotides: 13. The length of the CDR3 is 16 residues. The CDR3 nucleotides read TGTGCCAGTAGTTCCCCAATGACAGGGTCAGGCTATGGCTACACCTTC. As protein: CASSSPMTGSGYGYTF.